The rows below give T cell receptor beta chains drawn from one sample of a study of shared clonotypes between healthy human individuals. The table came from immunoSEQ multiplex PCR; TCRdb's copy has only in-frame clones and leaves some out. The table lists roughly 590,000 clones, around 95% of them singletons. The sequenced material came from naive CD8+ T cells sorted from blood. These receptors were collected from a woman in her thirties in good health. Each CDR3 is given with its conserved first and last residue. D genes are given only for firm matches. Clone sizes are given selectively: once, few, many, or a class where the clone is expanded.

j_call | clone_size | d_call | v_call | cdr3_nt | cdr3_aa
TRBJ1-1 | NA | TRBD1 | TRBV4-1 | TGCGCCAGCAGGGGGGACAGGGCGGTGTACACTGAAGCTTTCTTT | CASRGDRAVYTEAFF
TRBJ2-2 | NA | NA | TRBV28 | TGTGCCAGCAGTTTGGTCCCGATCTCAAACACCGGGGAGCTGTTTTTT | CASSLVPISNTGELFF
TRBJ2-2 | NA | TRBD2 | TRBV27 | TGTGCCAGCAGTTTGAGCGGGAGCGTGGCCGGGGAGCTGTTTTTT | CASSLSGSVAGELFF
TRBJ2-7 | NA | NA | TRBV5-6 | TGTGCCAGCAGCTTGGGTCAGAGCTACGAGCAGTACTTC | CASSLGQSYEQYF
TRBJ2-7 | NA | NA | TRBV7-9 | TGTGCCAGCAGCTTAAGCTCCTACGAGCAGTACTTC | CASSLSSYEQYF
TRBJ2-7 | NA | NA | TRBV5-6 | TGTGCCAGCAGCCAGGAGGGTACCTCCTACTACGAGCAGTACTTC | CASSQEGTSYYEQYF
TRBJ2-7 | NA | TRBD1 | TRBV5-6 | TGTGCCAGCAGCTTGGGTCCCAGGGGGAACGAGCAGTACTTC | CASSLGPRGNEQYF
TRBJ1-1 | NA | NA | TRBV7-8 | TGTGCCAGCATAGGACTCGGCACTGAAGCTTTCTTT | CASIGLGTEAFF
TRBJ2-7 | NA | NA | TRBV29-1 | TGCAGCGTTGGTTCCGGGGCCTACGAGCAGTACTTC | CSVGSGAYEQYF
TRBJ1-1 | NA | TRBD1 | TRBV2 | TGTGCCAGCAGCCGGACTAGGGGGCAGATGAACACTGAAGCTTTCTTT | CASSRTRGQMNTEAFF
TRBJ2-7 | NA | TRBD1 | TRBV5-6 | TGTGCCAGCAACTTGGGGACAGACTACGAGCAGTACTTC | CASNLGTDYEQYF
TRBJ1-2 | NA | TRBD1 | TRBV28 | TGTGCCAGCAGTCCCCCCCGGACAGGGGAGGACTATATGACCTTC | CASSPPRTGEDYMTF
TRBJ2-1 | NA | TRBD2 | TRBV5-1 | TGCGCCAGCAGCCCTGGGACGGGAAAGCGGGATTTTGTAAATGAGCAGTTCTTC | CASSPGTGKRDFVNEQFF
TRBJ2-7 | NA | TRBD2 | TRBV11-2 | TGTGCCAGCAGCTTAGATATAGCAGCGGGAGGGCGCTACGAGCAGTACTTC | CASSLDIAAGGRYEQYF
TRBJ2-3 | NA | NA | TRBV7-9 | TGTGCCAGCAGCGGGGGAGATACGCAGTATTTT | CASSGGDTQYF
TRBJ2-5 | NA | TRBD2 | TRBV6-1 | TGTGCCAGCAGTGAAGCGCAGCGGGAGGTTAAGGAGACCCAGTACTTC | CASSEAQREVKETQYF
TRBJ2-7 | NA | NA | TRBV5-5 | TGTGCCAGCAGCTGGCTAGGGGTTTCCGCCTACGAGCAGTACTTC | CASSWLGVSAYEQYF
TRBJ2-7 | NA | NA | TRBV29-1 | TGCAGCGTTACGACTAGACGAAGCTACGAGCAGTACTTC | CSVTTRRSYEQYF
TRBJ2-1 | NA | NA | TRBV19 | TGTGCCAGTAGTATAGCGGAGGGAGGTGAGCAGTTCTTC | CASSIAEGGEQFF
TRBJ1-1 | NA | NA | TRBV28 | TGTGCCAGCAGGCCCGACACGGGGCCCGGTTTTAAGAACACTGAAGCTTTCTTT | CASRPDTGPGFKNTEAFF
TRBJ2-1 | NA | NA | TRBV11-3 | TGTGCCAGCAGCTTGGGGACGGTAGGTGAGCAGTTCTTC | CASSLGTVGEQFF
TRBJ2-5 | NA | NA | TRBV5-4 | TGTGCCAGCAGCTTGTTAGAGACCCAGTACTTC | CASSLLETQYF
TRBJ2-2 | once | NA | TRBV10-1 | TGCGCCAGCAGTGCAGGCTCAGTGAACACCGGGGAGCTGTTTTTT | CASSAGSVNTGELFF
TRBJ2-7 | NA | TRBD2 | TRBV4-1 | TGCGCCAGCAGCCAGCGGACTAGCAGCTCCTACGAGCAGTACTTC | CASSQRTSSSYEQYF
TRBJ2-2 | NA | NA | TRBV30 | TGTGCCTGGGAACACGGGACACTGAACACCGGGGAGCTGTTTTTT | CAWEHGTLNTGELFF
TRBJ2-1 | NA | NA | TRBV9 | TGTGCCAGCAGCCCGGGGGACTCCTACAATGAGCAGTTCTTC | CASSPGDSYNEQFF
TRBJ1-1 | NA | NA | TRBV7-9 | TGTGCCAGCAGCCGGACGGCGAACACTGAAGCTTTCTTT | CASSRTANTEAFF
TRBJ1-1 | NA | NA | TRBV28 | TGTGCCAGCAGTTTACGGGAAGGGGCGAACACTGAAGCTTTCTTT | CASSLREGANTEAFF
TRBJ2-3 | NA | TRBD2 | TRBV6-1 | TGTGCCAGCAGTGAAGGGGGGGGGTATTGGAAAGATACGCAGTATTTT | CASSEGGGYWKDTQYF
TRBJ2-7 | once | NA | TRBV7-9 | TGTGCCAGCAGCTTAGTATCAGGAGACGAGCAGTACTTC | CASSLVSGDEQYF
TRBJ2-1 | NA | NA | TRBV4-1 | TGCGCCAGCAGCCAAGGCCCTAGGGTTGGGCAGTTCTTC | CASSQGPRVGQFF
TRBJ2-2 | NA | NA | TRBV13 | TGTGCCAGCAGCTTAGGCAGTAACTTGAACACCGGGGAGCTGTTTTTT | CASSLGSNLNTGELFF
TRBJ1-6 | NA | NA | TRBV27 | TGTGCCAGCAACCAGGGACGGAGCTCCTATAATTCACCCCTCCACTTT | CASNQGRSSYNSPLHF
TRBJ2-1 | NA | TRBD1 | TRBV6-5 | TGTGCCAGCCGGGACAGGGGGCACAATGAGCAGTTCTTC | CASRDRGHNEQFF
TRBJ1-4 | once | NA | TRBV7-8 | TGTGCCAGCAGCTTAGGGCTGCTCATGATTGAAAAACTGTTTTTT | CASSLGLLMIEKLFF
TRBJ2-3 | NA | NA | TRBV9 | TGTGCCAGCAGCGTAGGAGGAGCTTCAGATACGCAGTATTTT | CASSVGGASDTQYF
TRBJ1-2 | NA | NA | TRBV5-6 | TGTGCCAGCAGTTCAGGTCAATCCTATGGCTACACCTTC | CASSSGQSYGYTF
TRBJ2-7 | NA | NA | TRBV27 | TGTGCCAGCAGTTTATCTGCGGGATATCCCCACGAGCAGTACTTC | CASSLSAGYPHEQYF
TRBJ1-1 | once | NA | TRBV10-2 | TGCGCCAGCAGTGAGCCAAGAGCGGGGGCCGAAGCTTTCTTT | CASSEPRAGAEAFF
TRBJ2-7 | NA | NA | TRBV2 | TGTGCCAGCAGTGAAGGGACTGGCTCCTACGAGCAGTACTTC | CASSEGTGSYEQYF
TRBJ1-5 | NA | NA | TRBV28 | TGTGCCAGCACCTACGACGCGGGTGGCGAGGGAATTCGCAATCAGCCCCAGCATTTT | CASTYDAGGEGIRNQPQHF
TRBJ2-1 | NA | NA | TRBV6-6 | TGTGCCAGCAGTTACCCGAGGGGTGAGCAGTTCTTC | CASSYPRGEQFF
TRBJ2-7 | once | NA | TRBV27 | TGTGCCAGCAGTTTATCGTCAAGCGGCCAGTCTAAGCAGTACTTC | CASSLSSSGQSKQYF
TRBJ1-2 | NA | NA | TRBV2 | TGTGCCAGCATCGCCGGGGCAGCCAACTATGGCTACACCTTC | CASIAGAANYGYTF
TRBJ2-1 | once | NA | TRBV6-1 | TGTGCCAGCAGTGTGGGCGGCGGCGCGTACAATGAGCAGTTCTTC | CASSVGGGAYNEQFF
TRBJ1-2 | NA | NA | TRBV2 | TGTGCCAGCAGTGAAGAGACAGGTTATGGCTACACCTTC | CASSEETGYGYTF
TRBJ2-2 | NA | NA | TRBV7-2 | TGTGCCAGCAGCTTAGATGTCAATCTGGAGTCGGCCGGGGAGCTGTTTTTT | CASSLDVNLESAGELFF
TRBJ2-7 | NA | NA | TRBV29-1 | TGCAGCGTTATACCAATTTCCGGGGCCTACGAGCAGTACTTC | CSVIPISGAYEQYF
TRBJ2-3 | NA | TRBD1 | TRBV9 | TGTGCCAGCAGCGTTACCCGGGACAGAGCTACAGATACGCAGTATTTT | CASSVTRDRATDTQYF
TRBJ1-5 | NA | NA | TRBV19 | TGTGCCAGTAGTATAGACAGGGAAGGGGATCAGCCCCAGCATTTT | CASSIDREGDQPQHF
TRBJ2-1 | NA | TRBD2 | TRBV28 | TGTGCCAGCAAACTAGCGGGAGACAATGAGCAGTTCTTC | CASKLAGDNEQFF
TRBJ2-2 | NA | NA | TRBV7-2 | TGTGCCAGCAGCTACAAATTCCTTCCCGGGGAGCTGTTTTTT | CASSYKFLPGELFF
TRBJ2-3 | NA | NA | TRBV7-6 | TGTGCCAGCAGCTTCTGGGGAGATACGCAGTATTTT | CASSFWGDTQYF
TRBJ2-7 | NA | TRBD2 | TRBV27 | TGTGCCAGCAGTCCCGGACTAGCGGGAGGCTACGAGCAGTACTTC | CASSPGLAGGYEQYF
TRBJ2-1 | NA | TRBD2 | TRBV27 | TGTGCCAGCAGCCCCGGGACTAGCGGGAACAATGAGCAGTTCTTC | CASSPGTSGNNEQFF
TRBJ2-1 | NA | TRBD1 | TRBV6-5 | TGTGCCAGCAGTCAGGACAGGGAAGGGTACAATGAGCAGTTCTTC | CASSQDREGYNEQFF
TRBJ2-7 | NA | NA | TRBV15 | TGTGCCACAGCGTCATACTCCTACGAGCAGTACTTC | CATASYSYEQYF
TRBJ2-3 | NA | NA | TRBV27 | TGTGCCAGCAGTTTATTGTCTGGGGCCTCAGTCACAGATACGCAGTATTTT | CASSLLSGASVTDTQYF